Below, 4 T cell receptor beta chains from the same sample are listed, as sequenced in a study of blood T cell repertoires in COVID-19. Clones were sequenced by immunoSEQ multiplex PCR, and TCRdb holds only the in-frame ones, with some missing. The sample has around 63,000 clones; roughly 90% are singletons. Sequenced material: peripheral blood. The receptors originated from a woman aged 60-70 years with acute or convalescent COVID-19.

The chain combines TRBV5-6 with TRBJ2-4; weak D call: TRBD1 (6 bases). The CDR3 spans 16 residues. Germline lookup yields CDR1 SGHDT and CDR2 YYEEEE. V was pared by 2 bases and J by 0 bases, with 12 bases between. The CDR3 protein is CASSFTGLLAKNIQYF. The CDR3 bases are TGTGCCAGCAGCTTCACAGGGCTTTTAGCCAAAAACATTCAGTACTTC.

This CDR3 reads CSAGDRFGQFF. The CDR3 DNA sequence: TGCAGTGCTGGCGACAGGTTTGGGCAGTTCTTC. The gene calls are TRBV20-1 and TRBJ2-1, with D possibly TRBD1 on 6 matching bases. CDR1 and CDR2 (germline): DFQATT, SNEGSKA (reference sequence). The V end was cut by 5 bases, the J end by 12 bases, with 14 bases between. CDR3 length equals 11 residues.

The rearrangement joins TRBV6-6 to TRBJ1-1; D possibly corresponds to TRBD1 (6 bases). The germline V and J ends were trimmed by 7 bases and 4 bases, with 16 bases remaining between them. Germline CDR1 and CDR2: MNHNY and SVGAGI (reference sequence). The CDR3 runs to 14 residues. As DNA, the CDR3 is TGTGCCAGCACTATCCCCGGGGGGCGCACTGAAGCTTTCTTT. This sequence encodes CASTIPGGRTEAFF.

The chain combines TRBV28 with TRBJ1-2; a possible D gene is TRBD1 (5 bases). Germline lookup yields CDR1 MDHEN and CDR2 SYDVKM. CDR3 length equals 12 residues. V was pared by 5 bases and J by 9 bases, with 13 bases between. The CDR3 is CASSPRGASYTF. In nucleotides, the CDR3 is TGTGCCAGCAGTCCTCGTGGGGCTAGCTACACCTTC.